What follows are 30 T cell receptor beta chains derived from one specimen sequenced in a study of shared clonotypes between healthy human individuals. TCRdb's copy holds only in-frame clones and misses some; the assay was immunoSEQ multiplex PCR. This sample has roughly 2.1 million clones; about 92% occur once, and the top ten carry 1.5% to 2%. Naive CD8 cells, CD45RO-negative and positively selected for CCR7, excluded terminally differentiated effector memory CD45RA+ cells. Input material: naive CD8+ T cells from PBMCs. The receptor set was obtained from a man younger than 35 in good health. Some clones in this sample may be carry-over from other donors' samples.

The gene calls are TRBV27 and TRBJ1-3, with D unresolved. This CDR3 is 16 amino acids long. Germline V CDR1 and CDR2: MNHEY, SMNVEV (reference sequence). The ends were cut back, 4 bases at V and 2 bases at J, with 15 bases in the middle. Here the CDR3 DNA reads TGTGCCAGCAGTTGGGCCCTACCTGGACCTGGAAACACCATATATTTT. Its translation: CASSWALPGPGNTIYF.

A few counts support this clone. Other DNA sequences from this sample encode an identical CDR3 as well. This chain connects TRBV9 to TRBJ2-7; no firm D call. Per germline, CDR1 SGDLS and CDR2 YYNGEE. CDR3 size: 13 residues. The V end was cut by 0 bases, the J end by 1 base, with 5 bases between. The CDR3 is CASSVGGSYEQYF. The CDR3 DNA reads TGTGCCAGCAGCGTAGGGGGTTCCTACGAGCAGTACTTC. The complete variable domain, with remaining parts taken from reference TRBV9 and TRBJ2-7, reads DSGVTQTPKHLITATGQRVTLRCSPRSGDLSVYWYQQSLDQGLQFLIQYYNGEERAKGNILERFSAQQFPDLHSELNLSSLELGDSALYFCASSVGGSYEQYFGPGTRLTVT.

The chain couples TRBV5-1 to TRBJ2-2; 8 nucleotides match TRBD2. This CDR3 contains 16 residues. The V gene end was trimmed by 4 bases and the J gene end by 2 bases; junction bases not matched to a gene: 7. CDR1 and CDR2 (germline): SGHRS, YFSETQ. CDR3 sequence reads: CASSTGLGGNTGELFF. CDR3 nucleotide sequence: TGCGCCAGCAGCACGGGACTAGGGGGAAACACCGGGGAGCTGTTTTTT. Full variable domain (remainder filled in from reference TRBV5-1 and TRBJ2-2): KAGVTQTPRYLIKTRGQQVTLSCSPISGHRSVSWYQQTPGQGLQFLFEYFSETQRNKGNFPGRFSGRQFSNSRSEMNVSTLELGDSALYLCASSTGLGGNTGELFFGEGSRLTVL.

This rearrangement joins TRBV19 to TRBJ1-3, with TRBD1 matching over 8 bases. Losses at the gene ends were 4 bases for V and 0 bases for J; bases not matched to a gene: 8. The length of the CDR3 is 17 residues. CDR1 LNHDA and CDR2 SQIVND come from the germline V gene (reference sequence). For the CDR3, the DNA is TGTGCCAGTAGTAGGGACAGGATCCACAACTCTGGAAACACCATATATTTT. Translation: CASSRDRIHNSGNTIYF.

In this sample, this clone turned up once. Other DNA variants within this sample encode the same CDR3. The chain carries TRBV9 and TRBJ2-7, with a weak D call TRBD2 (6 bases). Germline CDR1 SGDLS, CDR2 YYNGEE. Trimming left V 0 bases short and J 3 bases short, with 7 bases between. The CDR3 contains 13 residues. The CDR3 DNA is TGTGCCAGCAGCGTAGACGGGGGCTACGAGCAGTACTTC. Amino acid sequence: CASSVDGGYEQYF.

This chain uses TRBV27 with TRBJ2-2; D not resolved. Germline loops: CDR1 MNHEY, CDR2 SMNVEV (reference sequence). This CDR3 contains 14 residues. Trimming shortened V by 3 bases and J by 1 base, and 6 bases separated the two germline ends. The CDR3 loop is CASSFVGNTGELFF. For the CDR3, the DNA is TGTGCCAGCAGTTTTGTTGGGAACACCGGGGAGCTGTTTTTT.

This clone was counted a single time. The chain employs TRBV6-5 and TRBJ2-7; D remains unclear. This CDR3 comprises 16 residues. With 0 bases removed from V and 0 bases from J, the gap between germline ends came to 12 bases. Germline CDR1 reads MNHEY; CDR2 reads SVGAGI. Here the CDR3 reads CASSYSLGISSYEQYF. The DNA of the CDR3 is TGTGCCAGCAGTTACTCTTTGGGAATCAGCTCCTACGAGCAGTACTTC.

CDR3 region: CAISEGKDGGQSNQPQHF. The CDR3 bases are TGTGCCATCAGTGAGGGGAAGGACGGCGGACAGAGCAATCAGCCCCAGCATTTT. This chain uses TRBV10-3 with TRBJ1-5; possible D gene TRBD1, 6 bases. V lost 2 bases and J 1 base, leaving 18 bases between the germline ends. The germline V gene has CDR1 ENHRY and CDR2 SYGVKD. This CDR3 is 18 amino acids long.

The chain uses TRBV5-8 and TRBJ1-5, with TRBD1 identical over 8 bases. CDR3 length equals 17 residues. Germline V lookup: CDR1 SGHTS, CDR2 YDEGEE. The V and J ends lost 4 bases and 1 base, in that order; junction bases with no gene match: 10. CDR3 sequence (DNA): TGTGCCAGCAGCGACGTAAACGGACAGGGAAGCAATCAGCCCCAGCATTTT. It codes for CASSDVNGQGSNQPQHF. Drawing the rest from reference TRBV5-8 and TRBJ1-5, the complete variable domain is EAGVTQSPTHLIKTRGQQATLRCSPISGHTSVYWYQQALGLGLQFLLWYDEGEERNRGNFPPRFSGRQFPNYSSELNVNALELEDSALYLCASSDVNGQGSNQPQHFGDGTRLSIL.

The V call is TRBV10-2, the J call TRBJ2-1; D might be TRBD2 (5 bases). The CDR3 is 15 amino acids. The V end lost 3 bases, the J end lost 6 bases, and 15 bases lay between the germline ends. The germline V gene encodes CDR1 WSHSY and CDR2 SAAADI. CDR3 amino acids: CASSDLWASINEQFF. The CDR3 coding sequence is TGCGCCAGCAGTGACCTATGGGCTAGCATCAATGAGCAGTTCTTC.

The chain combines TRBV6-1 with TRBJ1-2; D perhaps matches TRBD1 (5 bases). CDR3 length: 17 amino acids. In germline, CDR1 is MNHNS, CDR2 SASEGT. V lost 4 bases and J 4 bases, leaving 22 bases between the germline ends. CDR3 amino acids: CASSGALVSGLAYGYTF. DNA of the CDR3: TGTGCCAGCAGTGGCGCTTTGGTGTCGGGGCTGGCCTATGGCTACACCTTC.

The CDR3 spells CASSVEGGPETQYF. DNA of the CDR3: TGCGCCAGCAGCGTGGAGGGGGGCCCGGAGACCCAGTACTTC. V and J are TRBV5-1 and TRBJ2-5; D may be TRBD1 or TRBD2 (6 bases each). This CDR3 comprises 14 residues. Germline V gene lookup returns CDR1 SGHRS and CDR2 YFSETQ. V was clipped by 4 bases and J by 5 bases, with 15 bases between them.

The rearrangement links TRBV6-5 to TRBJ1-1; 7 bases align to TRBD1. This CDR3 region has 16 residues. V lost 0 bases and J lost 1; bases outside the gene matches: 5. Germline V lookup: CDR1 MNHEY, CDR2 SVGAGI. The DNA for the CDR3 is TGTGCCAGCAGTTACTCGATAGGGACAGCGAACACTGAAGCTTTCTTT. It specifies CASSYSIGTANTEAFF.

This clone was picked up one time. The chain has TRBV28 and TRBJ2-5; D is ambiguous. Germline V gene data show CDR1 as MDHEN and CDR2 as SYDVKM. The CDR3 contains 16 residues. Trimming left V 1 base short and J 4 bases short, with 16 bases between. DNA for the CDR3: TGTGCCAGCAGTTTATATCGACCCCCAAGTAGAGAGACCCAGTACTTC. Protein sequence: CASSLYRPPSRETQYF.

With regard to this clone: Other nucleotide sequences from this sample produce the same CDR3. The rearrangement uses TRBV27 and TRBJ2-1; D is possibly TRBD1 or TRBD2 (7 bases each). The CDR3 runs 15 residues. The V and J ends lost 3 bases and 1 base respectively, with 10 bases between them. Germline CDR1 is MNHEY and CDR2 is SMNVEV (reference sequence). The CDR3 sequence is CASSFRGGSYNEQFF. In DNA, the CDR3 is TGTGCCAGCAGTTTCAGGGGGGGGTCCTACAATGAGCAGTTCTTC.

With regard to this clone: An end of the junction differs from the germline gene, which may be a read error. The V and J genes are TRBV7-9 and TRBJ2-1; D may be TRBD1 or TRBD2 (5 bases each). CDR3 length: 14 residues. Germline values: CDR1 SEHNR, CDR2 FQNEAQ (reference sequence). CDR3 in amino acids: CASSSGTPYNGQFF. CDR3 nucleotide sequence: TGTGCCAGCAGCTCCGGGACGCCCTACAATGGGCAGTTCTTC.

The chain recombines TRBV27 with TRBJ2-7, with TRBD1 identical over 7 bases. The ends lost 6 bases at V and 2 bases at J; junction bases unmatched: 7. This CDR3 spans 14 amino acids. The V gene's germline CDR1 is MNHEY and CDR2 SMNVEV (reference sequence). In DNA, the CDR3 is TGTGCCAGCAGCGACAGGGCCCCTGCCTACGAGCAGTACTTC. This sequence encodes CASSDRAPAYEQYF.

This CDR3 reads CASSFGTSGRDTDTQYF. CDR3 DNA: TGTGCCAGCAGCTTTGGGACTAGCGGGAGAGACACAGATACGCAGTATTTT. V and J are TRBV5-6 and TRBJ2-3; 14 bases are a match to TRBD2. The V gene's germline CDR1 is SGHDT and CDR2 YYEEEE. Trimming took 2 bases from V and 2 from J; bases not matched to a gene: 4. The CDR3 is made up of 17 amino acids.

V usage is TRBV27 and J usage is TRBJ1-4, with D perhaps TRBD1 (6 bases). Germline loops: CDR1 MNHEY, CDR2 SMNVEV (reference sequence). The CDR3 has 16 amino acids. Trimming pared 3 bases from V and 5 bases from J, leaving 16 bases between. The CDR3: CASSFLGQKMNEKLFF. CDR3 in DNA: TGTGCCAGCAGTTTTCTTGGACAGAAGATGAATGAAAAACTGTTTTTT.

This clone was detected once. CDR3 DNA sequence: TGTGCCACTTCCTGCTTGTCTGAGGGGGGAGTACTAAACGAGCAGTACTTC. Its protein is CATSCLSEGGVLNEQYF. This chain uses TRBV28 with TRBJ2-7; possibly TRBD1 or TRBD2 for D (6 bases each). Germline loops: CDR1 MDHEN, CDR2 SYDVKM. This CDR3 comprises 17 residues. The V end lost 10 bases, the J end lost 5 bases, and 30 bases lay between the germline ends.

This sequence joins TRBV29-1 and TRBJ2-7, with 8 bases lining up with TRBD1. V lost 4 bases and J lost 5; bases outside the gene matches: 13. Germline values: CDR1 SQVTM, CDR2 ANQGSEA. The CDR3 spans 15 residues. This CDR3 reads CSVGGRTGITNEQYF. The CDR3 nucleotides are TGCAGCGTTGGGGGACGGACAGGGATTACCAACGAGCAGTACTTC.

The V call is TRBV25-1, the J call TRBJ1-2; D possibly corresponds to TRBD1 (6 bases). The length of the CDR3 is 15 residues. The ends were cut back, 3 bases at V and 4 bases at J, with 15 bases in the middle. Looked up from germline, CDR1 is MGHDK and CDR2 is SYGVNS. CDR3 amino acids: CASSEGRGAGYGYTF. The DNA of the CDR3 is TGTGCCAGCAGTGAGGGTCGGGGGGCGGGCTATGGCTACACCTTC.

The chain recombines TRBV30 with TRBJ2-1; possible D gene TRBD1, 6 bases. V was trimmed by 5 bases and J by 5 bases, leaving 22 bases between them. The germline V gene has CDR1 GTSNPN and CDR2 SVGIG (reference sequence). CDR3 length: 16 residues. The DNA for the CDR3 is TGTGCCTGGGACCCCCCCCCAGGGGATTTTCACAATGAGCAGTTCTTC. As protein: CAWDPPPGDFHNEQFF.

This chain links TRBV19 with TRBJ2-2, with D maybe TRBD2 (6 bases). CDR3 length: 17 amino acids. Trimming took off 1 base at V and 4 bases at J, with 16 bases between the two ends. The germline gives CDR1 LNHDA, CDR2 SQIVND (reference sequence). The CDR3 sequence is CASSIGPREKGTGELFF. The CDR3 nucleotides read TGTGCCAGTAGTATAGGGCCTCGGGAGAAGGGCACCGGGGAGCTGTTTTTT.

This sequence joins TRBV6-6 and TRBJ2-2; D not certain. This CDR3 comprises 13 residues. V shed 2 bases and J shed 6 bases, with 7 bases lying between them. Germline V gene lookup returns CDR1 MNHNY and CDR2 SVGAGI (reference sequence). Here the CDR3 reads CASSYGVPGELFF. The CDR3 DNA is TGTGCCAGCAGTTACGGGGTCCCCGGGGAGCTGTTTTTT.

V gene TRBV6-5 combines with J gene TRBJ2-3; the match to TRBD2 covers 8 bases. In germline, CDR1 is MNHEY, CDR2 SVGAGI. Trimming at V came to 2 bases and at J to 0 bases, leaving 1 base not matched to a gene. The CDR3 length is 15 residues. This CDR3 reads CASSYIAGSTDTQYF. The DNA of the CDR3 is TGTGCCAGCAGTTACATAGCGGGGAGCACAGATACGCAGTATTTT.

This chain connects TRBV4-1 to TRBJ1-2, with 8 bases aligning to TRBD1. The J segment lost 6 bases and the V segment lost 7 bases, leaving 7 bases of the junction unmatched. There are 13 residues in the CDR3. Germline CDR1 reads MGHRA; CDR2 reads YSYEKL. CDR3 in amino acids: CASTQGAGDGYTF. DNA of the CDR3: TGCGCCAGCACCCAGGGGGCAGGAGATGGCTACACCTTC.

This clone was counted once. This rearrangement joins TRBV5-6 to TRBJ2-7; D is ambiguous. CDR1 and CDR2 (germline): SGHDT, YYEEEE. Trimming removed 5 bases from V and 1 base from J, with 13 bases in between. The CDR3 is 14 amino acids. As DNA, the CDR3 is TGTGCCAGCAGTTTCGCAGGCTTGTCCTACGAGCAGTACTTC. It yields the protein CASSFAGLSYEQYF.

The chain has TRBV5-8 and TRBJ2-1; possible D gene TRBD2, 6 bases. The CDR3 spans 13 residues. Germline V gives CDR1 SGHTS, CDR2 YDEGEE. V lost 1 base, J lost 9 bases, and 11 bases lay in between. This CDR3 is CASSLRESFEQFF. The CDR3 DNA sequence: TGTGCCAGCAGCTTGCGGGAGTCCTTTGAGCAGTTCTTC.

CDR3 region: CASSPALNTEAFF. In nucleotides, the CDR3 is TGTGCCAGCAGCCCGGCGTTGAACACTGAAGCTTTCTTT. This chain links TRBV7-6 with TRBJ1-1; D is undetermined. Germline loops: CDR1 SGHVS, CDR2 FNYEAQ. Trimming took off 5 bases at V and 0 bases at J, with 7 bases between the two ends. This CDR3 is built from 13 residues.